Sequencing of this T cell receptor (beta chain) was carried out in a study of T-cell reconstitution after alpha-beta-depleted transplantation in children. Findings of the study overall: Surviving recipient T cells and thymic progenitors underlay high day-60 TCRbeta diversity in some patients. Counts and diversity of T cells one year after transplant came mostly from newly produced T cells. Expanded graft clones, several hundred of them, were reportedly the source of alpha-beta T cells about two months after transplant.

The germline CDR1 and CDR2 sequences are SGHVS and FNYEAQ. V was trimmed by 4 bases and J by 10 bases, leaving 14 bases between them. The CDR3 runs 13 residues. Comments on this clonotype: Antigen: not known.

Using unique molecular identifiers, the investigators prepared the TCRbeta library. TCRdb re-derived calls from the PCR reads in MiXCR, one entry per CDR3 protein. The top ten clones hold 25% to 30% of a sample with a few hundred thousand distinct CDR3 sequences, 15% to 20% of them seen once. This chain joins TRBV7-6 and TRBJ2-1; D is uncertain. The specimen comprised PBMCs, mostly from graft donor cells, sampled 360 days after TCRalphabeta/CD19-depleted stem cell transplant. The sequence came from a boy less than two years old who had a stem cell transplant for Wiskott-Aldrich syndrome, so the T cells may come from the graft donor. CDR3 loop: CASSYLDRREQFF. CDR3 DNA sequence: TGTGCCAGCAGCTACTTAGACCGCAGGGAGCAGTTCTTC.